A single T cell receptor beta chain is shown here with its context. Its target is unknown. The entry originates in a study of CD8 T cells in ankylosing spondylitis. Regarding the study as a whole: Peripheral blood samples showed relatively rare disease-linked clones, and these clones were CD8+. Apparently characteristic of ankylosing spondylitis blood was a TCR beta motif (about eight highly homologous variants).

Each CDR3 protein is one row after TCRdb ran MiXCR on the 5' RACE reads. The sample comprises around 770,000 distinct CDR3 sequences, roughly 12% of which are singletons, and 0.51% rests with the top ten. Germline values: CDR1 SGHRS, CDR2 YFSETQ. CDR3 size: 14 residues. The V and J ends lost 5 bases and 7 bases respectively, with 15 bases between them. The chain has TRBV5-1 and TRBJ1-4; D possibly corresponds to TRBD1 (5 bases). This sequence was found in a male donor with ankylosing spondylitis. Sequencing was carried out using blood, either unsorted or a sorted T cell fraction (not recorded which). This chain's CDR3 is CASSLGSQGEKLFF. For the CDR3, the DNA is TGCGCCAGCAGTCTGGGGAGTCAGGGTGAAAAACTGTTTTTT. Variable domain in full (rest from reference TRBV5-1 and TRBJ1-4): KAGVTQTPRYLIKTRGQQVTLSCSPISGHRSVSWYQQTPGQGLQFLFEYFSETQRNKGNFPGRFSGRQFSNSRSEMNVSTLELGDSALYLCASSLGSQGEKLFFGSGTQLSVL.